Listed here are 16 T cell receptor beta chains from one sample, sequenced in a study of Graves' ophthalmopathy and Graves' hyperthyroidism (dated by TCRdb to about 2018). TCRdb records Illumina HiSeq 2000 as the sequencer. For repertoire sequencing, the TCR beta CDR3 regions were amplified from RNA transcripts. The first round of RT-PCR was done with HTBI primers and the Qiagen OneStep RT-PCR kit, and was followed by a second round of multiplex PCR, then size selection and purification. Using fastp at Q25 and MiXCR, TCRdb reprocessed the public reads and kept productive beta chains. Duplicate CDR3 protein sequences are folded into a single record with the most common DNA and genes. This sample has over 450,000 distinct CDR3 sequences in its table, and around an eighth of those were observed once. The ten largest clones represent about 9.4% of the sample. Sequenced sample: blood. The receptor source for this set is a woman aged 30 to 39 with Graves' ophthalmopathy. Donor details come from another sample of the same person, matched by shared clones.

The table lists this clonotype with many counts. This chain connects TRBV2 to TRBJ1-2; D perhaps matches TRBD1 (6 bases). The CDR3 has 12 residues. V was clipped by 6 bases and J by 10 bases, with 15 bases between them. The germline V gene encodes CDR1 SNHLY and CDR2 FYNNEI. The CDR3 loop reads CASRTGTPNYTF. The CDR3, as DNA: TGTGCCAGCAGGACCGGGACACCCAACTACACCTTC.

This clonotype was observed many times. This sequence joins TRBV5-1 and TRBJ1-2; no reliable D call. V dropped 4 bases and J dropped 2 bases, with 18 bases sitting between them. Germline CDR1 reads SGHRS; CDR2 reads YFSETQ. The CDR3 has 16 amino acids. In nucleotides, the CDR3 is TGCGCCAGCAGCGAACCGGACCCAATGTGCAACTATGGCTACACCTTC. Its translation is CASSEPDPMCNYGYTF.

This clonotype was recorded many times. The CDR3 coding sequence is TGTGCCAGTAGCCCAGGAATCTCTGGGGCCAACGTCCTGACTTTC. This encodes CASSPGISGANVLTF. The V gene is TRBV19, the J gene TRBJ2-6, with D uncertain. Trimming shortened V by 6 bases and J by 0 bases, and 9 bases separated the two germline ends. The germline CDR1 and CDR2 sequences are LNHDA and SQIVND (reference sequence). The CDR3 loop spans 15 amino acids. The variable domain in full, completed from reference TRBV19 and TRBJ2-6, reads DGGITQSPKYLFRKEGQNVTLSCEQNLNHDAMYWYRQDPGQGLRLIYYSQIVNDFQKGDIAEGYSVSREKKESFPLTVTSAQKNPTAFYLCASSPGISGANVLTFGAGSRLTVL.

This clonotype was found many times. The rearrangement joins TRBV30 to TRBJ1-2; D is unclear. This CDR3 has 15 amino acids. Trimming took 0 bases from V and 6 from J, leaving 17 bases between them. CDR1 and CDR2 (germline): GTSNPN, SVGIG (reference sequence). For the CDR3, the DNA is TGTGCCTGGAGTGTACCCCATGGGGTAACAGATGGCTACACCTTC. Residues: CAWSVPHGVTDGYTF.

This clonotype has a count of ten or more. The chain carries TRBV27 and TRBJ2-7, with no clear D. This CDR3 has 14 residues. Trimming removed 5 bases from V and 4 bases from J, with 15 bases in between. Per germline, CDR1 MNHEY and CDR2 SMNVEV (reference sequence). The CDR3 bases are TGTGCCAGCAGTCATGACGGTACAGCGTACGAGCAGTACTTC. It codes for CASSHDGTAYEQYF.

The V call is TRBV28, the J call TRBJ2-1; weak D call: TRBD2 (6 bases). The germline V gene encodes CDR1 MDHEN and CDR2 SYDVKM. V lost 9 bases to trimming and J lost 5 bases, with 14 bases between them. The CDR3 is 13 amino acids. For the CDR3, the DNA is TGTGCCAGTGGGGACTTATCTAACAATGAGCAGTTCTTC. It codes for CASGDLSNNEQFF.

This clonotype was counted many times. The V and J genes are TRBV20-1 and TRBJ2-5, with TRBD1 matching 11 bases. J lost 1 base, V lost 6 bases, and 7 bases had no gene match. The germline V gene has CDR1 DFQATT and CDR2 SNEGSKA (reference sequence). The CDR3 runs 15 residues. The chain's CDR3 is CSASGQGAPQETQYF. CDR3 nucleotide sequence: TGCAGTGCCTCAGGACAGGGGGCGCCCCAAGAGACCCAGTACTTC.

Worth noting for this clonotype: Likely a read error: the CDR3 ends without its conserved phenylalanine or tryptophan. This rearrangement joins TRBV6-5 to TRBJ2-2; 7 bases are a match to TRBD1. Trimming took 2 bases from V and 5 from J; bases not matched to a gene: 5. CDR3 length equals 15 residues. CDR1 MNHEY and CDR2 SVGAGI come from the germline V gene. The CDR3 is CASSYGSGGTGELFV. CDR3 coding DNA: TGTGCCAGCAGTTACGGGTCAGGGGGTACCGGGGAGCTGTTTGTT.

The sample holds many counts of this clonotype. The chain has TRBV12-3 or TRBV12-4 and TRBJ1-1, with 8 bases that match TRBD1. V shed 6 bases and J 2 bases; nucleotides not matched to a gene: 5. The CDR3 totals 14 residues. CDR3 coding DNA: TGTGCCAGCAGAACGGACAGGGCAAACACTGAAGCTTTCTTT. Its protein product is CASRTDRANTEAFF.

This clonotype was seen repeatedly, ten times or more. Here the CDR3 DNA reads TGTGCCAGCAGTTTAGTGTCATCCCGTAAGGAGCAGTACTTC. Protein product: CASSLVSSRKEQYF. The chain uses TRBV28 and TRBJ2-7; D is unclear. V gave up 2 bases and J gave up 7 bases, with 15 bases separating them. The germline V gene has CDR1 MDHEN and CDR2 SYDVKM. There are 14 residues in the CDR3.

This clonotype was found many times. The gene calls are TRBV6-1 and TRBJ1-2, with D possibly matching TRBD1 (5 bases). Germline V CDR1 and CDR2: MNHNS, SASEGT. This CDR3 comprises 14 residues. Between the trimmed V and J ends, which lost 0 bases and 4 bases, there was a span of 9 bases. CDR3 sequence: CASSEAYGAYGYTF. The CDR3 DNA follows: TGTGCCAGCAGTGAAGCGTACGGGGCCTATGGCTACACCTTC.

This clonotype was seen a handful of times. This rearrangement joins TRBV6-1 to TRBJ2-5, with 11 bases that match TRBD2. CDR3 size: 16 residues. Germline V gene lookup returns CDR1 MNHNS and CDR2 SASEGT. Germline trimming cut 6 bases from V and 3 bases from J; bases unmatched to any gene: 9. The DNA for the CDR3 is TGTGCCAGCAGCCAAATAGCGGGGGGGACGAAAGAGACCCAGTACTTC. Translation: CASSQIAGGTKETQYF.

This chain's CDR3 is CATRDYSNQPQHF. In nucleotides, the CDR3 is TGCGCCACCCGGGACTATAGCAATCAGCCCCAGCATTTT. The chain carries TRBV10-1 and TRBJ1-5; D is perhaps TRBD1 (5 bases). V lost 10 bases and J lost 0, with 10 bases in between. Germline V gene sequence: CDR1 WNHNN, CDR2 SYGVQD (reference sequence). The CDR3 extends over 13 amino acids.

This clonotype appeared many times. The rearrangement joins TRBV12-3 or TRBV12-4 to TRBJ1-2; D gene uncertain. Trimming removed 5 bases at V and 5 bases at J, with 15 bases between. The CDR3 loop spans 14 amino acids. CDR3 amino acids: CASSPLEGRYGYTF. The CDR3 DNA is TGTGCCAGCAGTCCCCTCGAGGGAAGGTATGGCTACACCTTC.

This clonotype was counted many times. V and J are TRBV28 and TRBJ2-7; perhaps TRBD2 as D (5 bases). The CDR3 contains 14 residues. In germline, CDR1 is MDHEN, CDR2 SYDVKM. With 2 bases removed from V and 5 bases from J, the gap between germline ends came to 13 bases. The CDR3, as DNA: TGTGCCAGCAGTTTACCGGGGAATGAGGACGAGCAGTACTTC. It specifies CASSLPGNEDEQYF. The full variable domain, rest sourced from reference TRBV28 and TRBJ2-7, is DVKVTQSSRYLVKRTGEKVFLECVQDMDHENMFWYRQDPGLGLRLIYFSYDVKMKEKGDIPEGYSVSREKKERFSLILESASTNQTSMYLCASSLPGNEDEQYFGPGTRLTVT.

The sample holds many counts of this clonotype. The rearrangement joins TRBV6-1 to TRBJ2-5; D possibly corresponds to TRBD2 (7 bases). CDR3 size: 14 residues. From germline, CDR1 is MNHNS and CDR2 SASEGT. V was clipped by 2 bases and J by 7 bases, with 14 bases between them. As DNA, the CDR3 is TGTGCCAGCAGTGAATTGTGGCGGGGGCGGACCCAGTACTTC. Residues: CASSELWRGRTQYF.